This T cell receptor beta chain originates from a study of blood T cell repertoires in COVID-19 (dated by TCRdb to about 2020). Turning to the overall study: Collaborator samples came from the United States, Italy and Spain and covered acute and convalescent phases of COVID-19. The material from the prospective study consisted of cDNA or gDNA derived from T cells, B-cell-depleted T cells, or PBMCs. Subjects who had been exposed to COVID-19, were actively infected with it, or had recovered from it provided the deeply sampled blood TCRbeta repertoires that made up the dataset. The repertoires were made available in a free public database intended to serve as a resource for research on the immune response to SARS-CoV-2. The samples were drawn from two sources: the first 160 participants of the ongoing ImmuneRACE study, and 1,200 or so subjects contributed by 6 global collaborators. A de-identified subject ID, COVID-19 status, age in years and sex were almost always included in the sample metadata. Where available, HLA class I and class II types were taken from metadata supplied by the sample provider and were not determined by assay-based typing. Overall study results and their limits: The quantity of clinical and demographic metadata differed by source and by participant and was supplied without curation.

Whole blood was collected in K2EDTA tubes by collaborating institutions according to the institutions' own protocols. For TCRbeta analysis, collaborator samples were shipped as frozen whole blood, as isolated PBMCs, or as DNA extracted from either sample type. About this clone itself: What antigen it recognizes has not been identified. No quality values exist for individual bases; no much larger clone is one base distant.

The CDR3 starts with the cysteine, ends with the phenylalanine, and has 14 residues. Of the read, only the CDR3 DNA is kept; its 42 bases are in frame from base 1. CDR1 and CDR2 are read off the germline V gene (reference sequence) as SEHNR and FQNEAQ. V is clipped by 1 base and J by 5 bases, and the sequence between their germline boundaries is 11 bases long. TCRbeta CDR3 regions were amplified from genomic DNA using the immunoSEQ Assay, a bias-controlled multiplex PCR. On the study's bioinformatics: The number of nucleated cells in each sample was estimated from the amplification of reference gene primers within the assay. To quantify the absolute abundance of each unique TCRbeta CDR3 rearrangement, sequence reads were collapsed and filtered. For each sample, productive Simpson clonality was calculated as the square root of Simpson's diversity index across productive rearrangements. TCRdb mirrors the immuneACCESS table, restricted to in-frame sequences. Some clones are absent from its copies; in checked studies, under half trace to an unresolved V gene, and the reason for the others is unknown. The V and J calls and clone size come from that table; D and trimming were worked out from the DNA. Here the sample has 95,000 to 100,000 clones; 65% to 85% occur a single time. The ten biggest clones cover roughly a tenth of the sample.

The source is a woman of 80 years or more with acute or convalescent COVID-19. The V and J segments used are TRBV7-9 and TRBJ2-5, with no confident D gene call. Sample: peripheral blood. The CDR3 protein sequence reads: CASSLGVTEETQYF. The DNA reads TGTGCCAGCAGCTTAGGTGTCACGGAGGAGACCCAGTACTTC.